What follows are 19 T cell receptor beta chains derived from one specimen sequenced in a study of shared clonotypes between healthy human individuals. Sequencing used immunoSEQ multiplex PCR; TCRdb keeps in-frame clones, though not all of them. The sample carries a few million clones, 85% to 95% recorded once. The sample taken for sequencing was naive CD4+ T cells sorted from blood. Subset given: CD45RA+ positively selected. The receptors were gathered from a man aged 18 to 29 in good health.

J is TRBJ2-7 and V is TRBV5-1; 9 bases align to TRBD1. Germline values: CDR1 SGHRS, CDR2 YFSETQ. J lost 6 bases, V lost 4 bases, and 14 bases had no gene match. CDR3 length: 16 residues. CDR3 coding DNA: TGCGCCAGCAGCGCAAGGGACAGGGAATTTTTTGCCGAGCAGTACTTC. Protein product: CASSARDREFFAEQYF.

CDR3 protein: CATRWRGRREQYF. CDR3 bases: TGTGCCACCCGGTGGAGGGGGCGCAGAGAGCAGTACTTC. The rearrangement links TRBV6-1 to TRBJ2-7, with D possibly matching TRBD1 (7 bases). This CDR3 has 13 amino acids. Trimming pared 10 bases from V and 7 bases from J, leaving 20 bases between. Germline CDR1 and CDR2: MNHNS and SASEGT.

This chain links TRBV11-2 with TRBJ1-1; tentative D call: TRBD1 (5 bases). The CDR3 sequence is 17 residues long. The germline V gene has CDR1 SGHAT and CDR2 FQNNGV. V dropped 7 bases and J dropped 5 bases, with 26 bases sitting between them. CDR3 protein: CASTLGLTRGEGTEAFF. In DNA, the CDR3 is TGTGCCAGCACCCTCGGCTTAACCCGGGGGGAGGGGACTGAAGCTTTCTTT.

This chain joins TRBV6-6 and TRBJ2-1; no definite D call. CDR1 and CDR2 (germline): MNHNY, SVGAGI (reference sequence). This CDR3 comprises 14 residues. Trimming left V 6 bases short and J 8 bases short, with 17 bases between. The CDR3 is CASRYPSSGDEQFF. In DNA form, the CDR3 reads TGTGCCAGCAGGTATCCCTCATCCGGCGATGAGCAGTTCTTC.

The genes are TRBV21-1 and TRBJ1-5; no DNA check was done on the table's D call, TRBD1. TRBV21-1 is a recognized pseudogene. The CDR3 covers 17 residues. The CDR3 sequence is CASRLTDIQRSNQPQHF. The CDR3 region has the DNA TGTGCCAGCAGGTTGACAGATATACAGAGGAGCAATCAGCCCCAGCATTTT.

Here the CDR3 reads CASRDAWKAFF. The CDR3 bases are TGTGCCAGTAGAGACGCCTGGAAAGCTTTCTTT. The chain links TRBV19 to TRBJ1-1; D gene ambiguous. Trimming removed 6 bases at V and 9 bases at J, with 11 bases between. The CDR3 runs 11 residues. Looked up from germline, CDR1 is LNHDA and CDR2 is SQIVND (reference sequence).

The genes are TRBV6-1 and TRBJ1-1, with 8 bases aligning to TRBD1. The germline gives CDR1 MNHNS, CDR2 SASEGT. CDR3 length: 15 amino acids. V was clipped by 5 bases and J by 1 base; unmatched bases: 6. CDR3 DNA sequence: TGTGCCAGCAGTCACAGGGGGACGACGAACACTGAAGCTTTCTTT. Its translation: CASSHRGTTNTEAFF.

The J gene is TRBJ2-7, the V gene TRBV11-3; 9 positions agree with TRBD2. Germline lookup yields CDR1 SGHNT and CDR2 YENEEA. The CDR3 has 12 residues. Trimming cost V 4 bases and J 9 bases; bases outside gene matches: 4. The CDR3 is CASSSKAGGQYF. CDR3 coding DNA: TGTGCCAGCAGCTCAAAAGCGGGGGGGCAGTACTTC.

The chain is built from TRBV7-9 and TRBJ2-5, with D perhaps matching TRBD2 (5 bases). Germline CDR1 and CDR2: SEHNR and FQNEAQ (reference sequence). Trimming removed 5 bases at V and 3 bases at J, with 19 bases between. CDR3 size: 16 residues. Here the CDR3 reads CASSPLSGLAKETQYF. For the CDR3, the DNA is TGTGCCAGCAGCCCGCTAAGTGGACTCGCAAAAGAGACCCAGTACTTC. The variable domain in full, completed from reference TRBV7-9 and TRBJ2-5, reads DTGVSQNPRHKITKRGQNVTFRCDPISEHNRLYWYRQTLGQGPEFLTYFQNEAQLEKSRLLSDRFSAERPKGSFSTLEIQRTEQGDSAMYLCASSPLSGLAKETQYFGPGTRLLVL.

CDR3 protein: CASTPPGQGFYEQYF. The CDR3 DNA follows: TGTGCCAGCACCCCCCCGGGACAGGGCTTTTACGAGCAGTACTTC. The gene calls are TRBV7-2 and TRBJ2-7, with 9 bases aligning to TRBD1. The germline V gene encodes CDR1 SGHTA and CDR2 FQGNSA. CDR3 length: 15 amino acids. V trimming: 7 bases; J trimming: 4 bases; junction bases outside the gene matches: 11.

The chain combines TRBV7-2 with TRBJ2-1; 14 bases are a match to TRBD2. The junction had 10 bases not matched to a gene; V was cut back by 5 bases and J by 1 base. The CDR3 spans 19 residues. In germline, CDR1 is SGHTA, CDR2 FQGNSA. This chain's CDR3 is CASSRKGTSGSISYNEQFF. The CDR3 DNA reads as TGTGCCAGCAGCAGAAAAGGGACTAGCGGGAGTATATCCTACAATGAGCAGTTCTTC. The variable domain in full, with the rest retrieved from reference TRBV7-2 and TRBJ2-1, is GAGVSQSPSNKVTEKGKDVELRCDPISGHTALYWYRQSLGQGLEFLIYFQGNSAPDKSGLPSDRFSAERTGGSVSTLTIQRTQQEDSAVYLCASSRKGTSGSISYNEQFFGPGTRLTVL.

The chain joins TRBV6-1 to TRBJ1-1; D perhaps matches TRBD1 (5 bases). Trimming shortened V by 0 bases and J by 4 bases, and 6 bases separated the two germline ends. The CDR3 sequence is 13 residues long. CDR1 and CDR2 from the germline V gene are MNHNS and SASEGT. The CDR3 region is CASSEAGVTEAFF. The CDR3, as DNA: TGTGCCAGCAGTGAAGCGGGGGTCACTGAAGCTTTCTTT.

The chain links TRBV7-9 to TRBJ1-2; D possibly corresponds to TRBD1 (5 bases). This CDR3 region has 11 residues. The V and J ends lost 5 bases and 7 bases respectively, with 8 bases between them. Germline V CDR1 and CDR2: SEHNR, FQNEAQ (reference sequence). The CDR3 coding sequence is TGTGCCAGCAGCCCAGGGTTTGGCTACACCTTC. Translation gives CASSPGFGYTF.

This rearrangement joins TRBV27 to TRBJ2-1; 8 nucleotides align to TRBD2. The CDR3 has 19 residues. Unmatched junction bases numbered 20, after V lost 5 bases and J lost 5 bases. CDR1 is MNHEY, CDR2 SMNVEV, per germline (reference sequence). CDR3 sequence (DNA): TGTGCCAGCAGTCGAGGGGCCTTAGCGGGACTAACCCAGGACAATGAGCAGTTCTTC. It yields the protein CASSRGALAGLTQDNEQFF.

The CDR3 here is CASTSTWGSYNEQFF. The CDR3 nucleotides read TGCGCCAGCACTTCCACCTGGGGATCCTACAATGAGCAGTTCTTC. The gene calls are TRBV10-2 and TRBJ2-1; no reliable D call. Trimming pared 7 bases from V and 1 base from J, leaving 14 bases between. Germline V gives CDR1 WSHSY, CDR2 SAAADI. The CDR3 is 15 residues long.

The V gene is TRBV10-2, the J gene TRBJ2-7; possibly TRBD1 for D (5 bases). V lost 2 bases, J lost 2 bases, and 13 bases lay in between. Germline V gene sequence: CDR1 WSHSY, CDR2 SAAADI. The CDR3 extends over 15 amino acids. DNA of the CDR3: TGCGCCAGCAGTGAGCTGGGGCAGGGTCCCTACGAGCAGTACTTC. Protein sequence: CASSELGQGPYEQYF.

The V gene is TRBV6-1, the J gene TRBJ1-3; D is undetermined. Germline-derived CDR1 and CDR2 are MNHNS and SASEGT. V lost 2 bases and J lost 0, with 14 bases in between. CDR3 length: 17 amino acids. The CDR3 spells CASSENLGARSGNTIYF. The CDR3 DNA sequence: TGTGCCAGCAGTGAAAACTTGGGTGCCCGCTCTGGAAACACCATATATTTT.

The J gene is TRBJ2-1, the V gene TRBV6-6; 7 positions match TRBD2. The germline gives CDR1 MNHNY, CDR2 SVGAGI (reference sequence). This CDR3 spans 14 amino acids. Trimming cost V 4 bases and J 16 bases; bases outside gene matches: 16. In nucleotides, the CDR3 is TGTGCCAGCAGTTCCCGACTCTCCGGGACTACCCCTTTCTTC. As protein: CASSSRLSGTTPFF.

The gene calls are TRBV19 and TRBJ2-4, with TRBD1 matching over 11 bases. Germline-derived CDR1 and CDR2 are LNHDA and SQIVND (reference sequence). J was trimmed by 1 base and V by 1 base; bases with no gene match: 3. The length of the CDR3 is 17 residues. The CDR3 sequence is CASSIGGQGEAKNIQYF. DNA for the CDR3: TGTGCCAGTAGTATAGGGGGACAGGGGGAGGCCAAAAACATTCAGTACTTC.